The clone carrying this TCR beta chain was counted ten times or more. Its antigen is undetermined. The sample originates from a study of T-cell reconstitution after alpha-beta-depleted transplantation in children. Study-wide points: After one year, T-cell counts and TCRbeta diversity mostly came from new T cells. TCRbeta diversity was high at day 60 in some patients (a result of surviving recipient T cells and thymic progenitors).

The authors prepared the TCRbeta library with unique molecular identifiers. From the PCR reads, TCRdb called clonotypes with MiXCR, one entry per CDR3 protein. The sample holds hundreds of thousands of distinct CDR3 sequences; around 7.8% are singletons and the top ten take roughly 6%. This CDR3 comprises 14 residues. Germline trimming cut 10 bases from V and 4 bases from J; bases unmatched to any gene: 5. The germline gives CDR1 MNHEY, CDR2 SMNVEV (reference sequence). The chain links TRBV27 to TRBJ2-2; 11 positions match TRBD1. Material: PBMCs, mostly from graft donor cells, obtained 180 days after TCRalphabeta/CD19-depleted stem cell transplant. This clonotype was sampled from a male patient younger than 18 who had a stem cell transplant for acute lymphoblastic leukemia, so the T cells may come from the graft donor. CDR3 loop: CATRTGGLTGELFF. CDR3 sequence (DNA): TGTGCCACGCGGACAGGGGGCCTCACCGGGGAGCTGTTTTTT.